This TCR beta chain was found in a study of T cell repertoires in cytomegalovirus infection. Study overall: It was the public TCR beta signatures that indicated both CMV infection and matching HLA type.

The study, taken as a whole, reports: There were carriers of CMV plus the relevant HLA, and cumulative public TCR beta family frequency identified them.

This clonotype has a handful of counts. Its matching antigen is unknown. CDR1 is SGHDT, CDR2 YYEEEE, per germline. The CDR3 is 12 residues long. V was shortened by 0 bases and J by 9 bases, with 9 bases between the two germline ends. MiXCR was run by TCRdb on the reads, yielding one entry per CDR3 protein. The sample lists around 750,000 distinct CDR3 sequences; about 31% were seen once. This clonotype originated in a human donor in good health (CMV status not recorded). Some clones in this sample may be carry-over from other donors' samples. The rearrangement links TRBV5-6 to TRBJ1-1; D is unresolved. The sample here was cultured CD8+ T cells from PBMCs, taken from culture after CMV antigen stimulation. The CDR3 loop reads CASSLGSTQAFF. CDR3 in DNA: TGTGCCAGCAGCTTGGGGTCAACCCAAGCTTTCTTT. The complete variable domain, with remaining parts taken from reference TRBV5-6 and TRBJ1-1, reads DAGVTQSPTHLIKTRGQQVTLRCSPKSGHDTVSWYQQALGQGPQFIFQYYEEEERQRGNFPDRFSGHQFPNYSSELNVNALLLGDSALYLCASSLGSTQAFFGQGTRLTVV.